The present entry profiles one T cell receptor beta chain with its context. As yet, its antigen is unknown. This entry is derived from a study of early T cells in non-severe SARS-CoV-2 infection. The germline V gene encodes CDR1 KGHDR and CDR2 SFDVKD. The V gene end was trimmed by 2 bases and the J gene end by 6 bases; junction bases not matched to a gene: 12. This CDR3 has 17 residues. TCRdb called the 5' RACE reads again in MiXCR, with one record for every CDR3 protein. The sample includes approximately 75,000 distinct CDR3 sequences, about 14% seen only once; the top ten take about 3.7%. Study results and limitations: VDJdb matching skewed toward anti-spike CD8 responses, missing private and CD4 specificities.

The sequence derives from an adult who was a healthcare worker with PCR-confirmed SARS-CoV-2 infection or an uninfected control (not recorded which). Sequenced here: whole blood, sampled at baseline. The chain joins TRBV24-1 to TRBJ2-4; 7 bases match TRBD1. CDR3 residues: CATSDSTPDRVGNIQYF. The CDR3 coding sequence is TGTGCCACCAGTGATTCAACCCCCGACAGGGTGGGAAACATTCAGTACTTC.